Below are 7 T cell receptor beta chains sequenced from a single sample in a study of blood T cell repertoires in COVID-19. TCRdb keeps only in-frame clones here, not all; method: immunoSEQ multiplex PCR. Counted here are about 210,000 clones, around 81% occurring once; the ten biggest clones make up 3.5% to 5.5%. The sample comprised PBMCs or T cells enriched from blood (not recorded which). The receptors come from a man aged 25 to 45 with acute COVID-19.

This clone has just a few counts. This chain connects TRBV19 to TRBJ2-7; TRBD2 is a possible D gene (5 bases). V lost 3 bases and J 2 bases, leaving 8 bases between the germline ends. The CDR3 is 13 residues long. CDR1 is LNHDA, CDR2 SQIVND, per germline (reference sequence). The CDR3 DNA reads TGTGCCAGTAGTATCGAGGGAGCCTACGAGCAGTACTTC. Translating gives CASSIEGAYEQYF.

This clone has a handful of counts. The gene calls are TRBV28 and TRBJ1-2; D is unresolved. Germline values: CDR1 MDHEN, CDR2 SYDVKM. Trimming took off 5 bases at V and 8 bases at J, with 12 bases between the two ends. The CDR3 is 12 residues long. The CDR3 is CASSAVQEGYTF. As DNA, the CDR3 is TGTGCCAGCAGTGCAGTCCAGGAAGGCTACACCTTC.

The chain carries TRBV18 and TRBJ1-1; 8 bases line up with TRBD1. Germline loops: CDR1 KGHSH, CDR2 LQKENI. The ends lost 4 bases at V and 2 bases at J; junction bases unmatched: 6. The CDR3 is made up of 15 amino acids. Written as DNA, the CDR3 is TGTGCCAGCTCACTCGGGACAGGATCAAACACTGAAGCTTTCTTT. It specifies CASSLGTGSNTEAFF.

V and J are TRBV7-9 and TRBJ1-2, with D perhaps matching TRBD1 (6 bases). CDR3 length: 14 residues. CDR1 and CDR2 (germline): SEHNR, FQNEAQ (reference sequence). The V end lost 5 bases, the J end lost 1 base, and 11 bases lay between the germline ends. The CDR3 loop is CASSRDTYNYGYTF. The CDR3 DNA sequence: TGTGCCAGCAGCCGGGACACTTATAACTATGGCTACACCTTC.

The CDR3 is CASTGTGRREQYF. The CDR3 DNA reads TGTGCCAGCACGGGGACAGGTCGGAGGGAGCAGTACTTC. The chain is built from TRBV27 and TRBJ2-7, with 8 bases fitting TRBD1. The junction had 9 bases not matched to a gene; V was cut back by 7 bases and J by 7 bases. The CDR3 is 13 residues long. Looked up from germline, CDR1 is MNHEY and CDR2 is SMNVEV (reference sequence).

The chain couples TRBV20-1 to TRBJ1-2; D is possibly TRBD1 (5 bases). The CDR3 is 10 amino acids. V was cut by 6 bases and J by 7 bases, with 9 bases left in between. Germline CDR1 and CDR2: DFQATT and SNEGSKA (reference sequence). For the CDR3, the DNA is TGCAGTGCCTGGCAGGGTGGCTACACCTTC. Residues: CSAWQGGYTF.

This chain links TRBV29-1 with TRBJ1-1, with 10 bases matching TRBD1. Looked up from germline, CDR1 is SQVTM and CDR2 is ANQGSEA. This CDR3 has 13 amino acids. V trimming: 4 bases; J trimming: 5 bases; junction bases outside the gene matches: 4. CDR3 protein: CSVVGQGGTEAFF. The CDR3 DNA reads as TGCAGCGTTGTAGGACAGGGGGGGACTGAAGCTTTCTTT.